This T cell receptor (beta chain) came from a study of long-term antiretroviral therapy in people with HIV. Researchers ran immunoSEQ v3.0 at survey level. Only in-frame clones appear in the TCRdb table, and some are missing; sequencing was by immunoSEQ multiplex PCR. There are around 21,000 clones in the sample; roughly 87% occur only once, and 8% to 8.5% lies in the top ten. Germline V CDR1 and CDR2: SGHVS, FQNEAQ. This CDR3 region has 15 residues. Trimming removed 6 bases from V and 4 bases from J; junction bases left unmatched: 7. The sequence was obtained from a man between 18 and 29 years old with HIV. The chain combines TRBV7-8 with TRBJ2-1, with 9 bases identical to TRBD1. The sample was unsorted PBMCs, taken 0.2 years before starting antiretroviral therapy. CDR3 DNA sequence: TGTGCCAGCAGGGAGGACAGGGGCCGATACAATGAGCAGTTCTTC. Its translation: CASREDRGRYNEQFF.